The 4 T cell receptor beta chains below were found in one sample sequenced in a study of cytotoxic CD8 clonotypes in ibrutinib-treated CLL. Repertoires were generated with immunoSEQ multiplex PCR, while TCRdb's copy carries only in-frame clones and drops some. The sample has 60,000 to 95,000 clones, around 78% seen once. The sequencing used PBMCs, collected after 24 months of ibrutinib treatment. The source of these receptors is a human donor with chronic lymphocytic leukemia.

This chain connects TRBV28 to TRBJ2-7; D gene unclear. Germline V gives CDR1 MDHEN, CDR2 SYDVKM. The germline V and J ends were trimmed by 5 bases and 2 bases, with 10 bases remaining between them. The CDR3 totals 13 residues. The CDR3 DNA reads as TGTGCCAGCAGTCCTCCCCTTCCCTACGAGCAGTACTTC. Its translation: CASSPPLPYEQYF.

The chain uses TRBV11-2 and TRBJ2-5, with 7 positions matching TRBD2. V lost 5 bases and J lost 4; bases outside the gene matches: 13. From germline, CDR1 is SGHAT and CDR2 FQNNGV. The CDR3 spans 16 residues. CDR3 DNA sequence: TGTGCCAGCAGCAAAAGTCGGGCGGGAGACGGAGAGACCCAGTACTTC. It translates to CASSKSRAGDGETQYF.

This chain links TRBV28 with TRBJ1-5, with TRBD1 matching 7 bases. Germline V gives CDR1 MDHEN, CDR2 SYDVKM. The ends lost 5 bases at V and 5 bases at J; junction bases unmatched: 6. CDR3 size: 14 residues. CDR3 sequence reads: CASSQRQGHQPQHF. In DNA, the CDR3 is TGTGCCAGCAGTCAGAGACAGGGACATCAGCCCCAGCATTTT. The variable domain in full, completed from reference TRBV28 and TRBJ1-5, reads DVKVTQSSRYLVKRTGEKVFLECVQDMDHENMFWYRQDPGLGLRLIYFSYDVKMKEKGDIPEGYSVSREKKERFSLILESASTNQTSMYLCASSQRQGHQPQHFGDGTRLSIL.

CDR3 residues: CASRSEDSPLHF. The CDR3 DNA follows: TGTGCCAGCAGAAGCGAGGATTCACCCCTCCACTTT. The chain couples TRBV6-5 to TRBJ1-6; D is unclear. Germline lookup yields CDR1 MNHEY and CDR2 SVGAGI. This CDR3 is built from 12 residues. Trimming took off 6 bases at V and 8 bases at J, with 8 bases between the two ends.